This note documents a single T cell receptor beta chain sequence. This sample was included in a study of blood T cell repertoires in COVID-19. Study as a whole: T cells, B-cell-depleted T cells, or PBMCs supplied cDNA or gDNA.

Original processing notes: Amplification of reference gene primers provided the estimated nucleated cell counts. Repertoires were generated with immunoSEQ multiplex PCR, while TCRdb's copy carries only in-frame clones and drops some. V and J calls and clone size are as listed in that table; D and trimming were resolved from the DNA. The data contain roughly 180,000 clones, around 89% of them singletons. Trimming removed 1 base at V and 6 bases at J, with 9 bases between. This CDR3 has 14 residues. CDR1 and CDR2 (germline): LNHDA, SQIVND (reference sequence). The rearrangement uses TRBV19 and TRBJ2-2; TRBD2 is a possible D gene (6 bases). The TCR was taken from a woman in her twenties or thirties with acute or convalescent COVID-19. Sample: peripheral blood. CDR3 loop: CASSIGPGAGELFF. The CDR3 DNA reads TGTGCCAGTAGTATAGGCCCGGGGGCCGGGGAGCTGTTTTTT.